This TCR beta chain was observed in a study of T-cell memory formation after mild COVID-19. Whole-study context: TCR clusters mostly belonged to single donors. Notes on the study in general: Some clones that responded were present in memory (sampled pre-infection), which suggests cross-reactive memory joined. Clones shrinking from day 15 to 85 showed even CD4/CD8 mixes; later expanders tilted CD4+.

In its sample, this clonotype was seen a few times. Its specificity is not known. Amplification by 5'RACE using constant-segment primers produced TCR alpha and TCR beta cDNA libraries that carried sample barcodes and UMIs. MiXCR was run by TCRdb on the 5' RACE reads, yielding one entry per CDR3 protein. The sample lists roughly 130,000 distinct CDR3 sequences, approximately 17% occurring once. V was pared by 4 bases and J by 1 base, with 9 bases of the junction left unmatched. The CDR3 totals 15 residues. Germline V lookup: CDR1 SQVTM, CDR2 ANQGSEA. The TCR was taken from a young man who had mild COVID-19 (a few samples of this study predate the infection). Cell type and time point are not known. The rearrangement uses TRBV29-1 and TRBJ2-5; 7 bases fit TRBD2. Sequencing was done on a sample of PBMCs or a T cell subset sorted from them (not recorded which). DNA of the CDR3: TGCAGCGTTGGGAAAACCGGCGGGGGCCAAGAGACCCAGTACTTC. This gives the protein CSVGKTGGGQETQYF.